This T cell receptor (beta chain) was sequenced in a study of T-cell reconstitution after alpha-beta-depleted transplantation in children. The study, taken as a whole, reports: T-cell numbers and diversity one year post-transplant derived largely from freshly generated T cells. For some patients, TCRbeta diversity was high at day 60 because of recipient T cells and thymic progenitors that survived. Several hundred expanded graft clones reportedly were the source of alpha-beta T cells about two months after transplant.

Unique molecular identifiers were incorporated during preparation of the TCRbeta library. TCRdb reprocessed the PCR reads with MiXCR, giving one entry per CDR3 protein. The table includes a few hundred thousand distinct CDR3 sequences, around 9.9% detected once. The V gene end was trimmed by 6 bases and the J gene end by 4 bases; junction bases not matched to a gene: 4. The CDR3 consists of 13 residues. This clonotype came up many times. Its specificity is unknown. The specimen comprised PBMCs, sampled before TCRalphabeta/CD19-depleted stem cell transplant. The V call is TRBV12-3 or TRBV12-4, the J call TRBJ2-3; 7 bases match TRBD1. The sequence was collected from a child younger than two with acute myeloid leukemia, due to receive a stem cell transplant. This CDR3 is CASRTTGSDTQYF. In nucleotides, the CDR3 is TGTGCCAGCAGAACGACAGGGTCAGATACGCAGTATTTT.